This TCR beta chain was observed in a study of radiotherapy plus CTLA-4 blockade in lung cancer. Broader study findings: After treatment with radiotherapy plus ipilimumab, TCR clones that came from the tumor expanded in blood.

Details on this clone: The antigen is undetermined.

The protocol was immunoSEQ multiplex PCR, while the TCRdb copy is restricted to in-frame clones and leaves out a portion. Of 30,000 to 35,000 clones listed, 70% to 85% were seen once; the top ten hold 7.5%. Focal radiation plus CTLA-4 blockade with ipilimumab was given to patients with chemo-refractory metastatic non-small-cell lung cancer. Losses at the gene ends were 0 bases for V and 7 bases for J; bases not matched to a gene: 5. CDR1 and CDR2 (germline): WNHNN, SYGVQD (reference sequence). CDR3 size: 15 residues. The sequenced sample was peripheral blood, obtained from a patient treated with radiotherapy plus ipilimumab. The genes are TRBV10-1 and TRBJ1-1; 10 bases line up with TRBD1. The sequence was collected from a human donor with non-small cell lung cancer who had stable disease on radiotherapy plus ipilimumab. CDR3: CASSESDRGLIEAFF. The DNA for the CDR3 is TGCGCCAGCAGTGAGTCCGACAGGGGGCTTATTGAAGCTTTCTTT.